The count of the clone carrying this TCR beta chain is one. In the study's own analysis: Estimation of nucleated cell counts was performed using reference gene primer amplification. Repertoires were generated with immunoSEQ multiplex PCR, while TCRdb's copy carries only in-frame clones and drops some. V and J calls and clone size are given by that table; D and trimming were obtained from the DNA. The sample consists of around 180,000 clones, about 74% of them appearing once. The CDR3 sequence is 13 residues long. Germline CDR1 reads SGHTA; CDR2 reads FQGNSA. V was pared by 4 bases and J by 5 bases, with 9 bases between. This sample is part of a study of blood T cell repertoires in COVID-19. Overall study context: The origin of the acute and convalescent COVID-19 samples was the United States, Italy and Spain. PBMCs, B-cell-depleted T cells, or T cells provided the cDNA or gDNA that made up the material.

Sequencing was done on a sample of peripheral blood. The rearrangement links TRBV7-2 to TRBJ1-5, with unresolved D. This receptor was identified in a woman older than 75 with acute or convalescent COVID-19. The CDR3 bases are TGTGCCAGCAGCTCCCAGGTGGATCAGCCCCAGCATTTT. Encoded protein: CASSSQVDQPQHF.